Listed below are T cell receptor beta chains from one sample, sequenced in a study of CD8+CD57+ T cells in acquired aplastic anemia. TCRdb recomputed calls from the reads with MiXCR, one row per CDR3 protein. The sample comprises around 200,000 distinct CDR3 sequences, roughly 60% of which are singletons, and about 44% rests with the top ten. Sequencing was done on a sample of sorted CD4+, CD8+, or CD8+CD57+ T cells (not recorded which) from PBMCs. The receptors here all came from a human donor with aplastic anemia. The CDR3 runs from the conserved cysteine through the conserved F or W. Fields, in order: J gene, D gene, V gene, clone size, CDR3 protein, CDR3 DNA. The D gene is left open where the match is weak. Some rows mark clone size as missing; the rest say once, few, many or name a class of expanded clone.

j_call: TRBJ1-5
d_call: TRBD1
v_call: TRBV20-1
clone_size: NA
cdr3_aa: CSAIDRASNQPQHF
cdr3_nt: TGCAGTGCTATCGACAGGGCTAGCAATCAGCCCCAGCATTTT

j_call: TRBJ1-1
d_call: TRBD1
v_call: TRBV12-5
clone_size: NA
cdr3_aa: CASGWDTGGLAFF
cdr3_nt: TGTGCTAGTGGTTGGGATACAGGGGGTCTAGCTTTCTTT

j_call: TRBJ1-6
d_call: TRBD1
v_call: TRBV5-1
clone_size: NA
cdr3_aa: CASSAGQGAIPLHF
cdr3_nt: TGCGCCAGCAGCGCGGGACAGGGGGCCATACCCCTCCACTTT

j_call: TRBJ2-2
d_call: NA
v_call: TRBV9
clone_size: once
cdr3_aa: CASSPVRNTGELFF
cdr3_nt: TGTGCCAGCAGCCCCGTACGGAACACCGGGGAGCTGTTTTTT

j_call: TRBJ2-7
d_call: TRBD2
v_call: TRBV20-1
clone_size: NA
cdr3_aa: CSARGAGGTYEQYF
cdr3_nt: TGCAGTGCTAGGGGAGCGGGGGGAACCTACGAGCAGTACTTC

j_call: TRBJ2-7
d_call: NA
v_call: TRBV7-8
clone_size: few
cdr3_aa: CASSSRPGAHYEQYF
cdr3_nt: TGTGCCAGCAGCTCAAGGCCGGGAGCCCACTACGAGCAGTACTTC

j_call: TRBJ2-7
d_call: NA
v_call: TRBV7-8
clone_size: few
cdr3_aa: CASSLGVAAYEQYF
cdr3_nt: TGTGCCAGCAGCTTAGGAGTGGCAGCCTACGAGCAGTACTTC

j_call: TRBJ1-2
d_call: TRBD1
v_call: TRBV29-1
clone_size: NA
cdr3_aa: CSVGTDEGWGGYTF
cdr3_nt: TGCAGCGTCGGGACAGACGAGGGGTGGGGTGGCTACACCTTC

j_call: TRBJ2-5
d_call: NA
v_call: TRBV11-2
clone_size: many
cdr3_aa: CASSPPSGQETQYF
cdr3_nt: TGTGCCAGCAGCCCTCCTTCGGGGCAAGAGACCCAGTACTTC

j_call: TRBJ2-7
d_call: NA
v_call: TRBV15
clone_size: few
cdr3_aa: CATSTPGYYEQYF
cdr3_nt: TGTGCCACCAGCACCCCCGGGTACTACGAGCAGTACTTC

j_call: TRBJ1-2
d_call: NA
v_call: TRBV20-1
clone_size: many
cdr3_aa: CSATPGGSNYGYTF
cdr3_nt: TGCAGTGCTACGCCCGGGGGATCTAACTATGGCTACACCTTC

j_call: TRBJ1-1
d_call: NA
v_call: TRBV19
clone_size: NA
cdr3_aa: CASKIGATEAFF
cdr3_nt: TGTGCCAGTAAGATCGGAGCTACTGAAGCTTTCTTT

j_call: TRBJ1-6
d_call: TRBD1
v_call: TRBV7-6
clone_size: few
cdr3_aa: CASSWGQLGGTPLHF
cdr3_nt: TGTGCCAGCAGCTGGGGACAGTTGGGCGGAACACCCCTCCACTTT

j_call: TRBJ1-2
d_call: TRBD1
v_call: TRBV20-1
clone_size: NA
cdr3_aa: CSASQYHGTGSYGYTF
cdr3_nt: TGCAGTGCTTCCCAGTACCATGGGACAGGGAGCTATGGCTACACCTTC

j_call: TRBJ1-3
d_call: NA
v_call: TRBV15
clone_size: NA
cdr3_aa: CATSSPGRGNTIYF
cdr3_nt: TGTGCCACCAGCAGTCCGGGTAGGGGAAACACCATATATTTT

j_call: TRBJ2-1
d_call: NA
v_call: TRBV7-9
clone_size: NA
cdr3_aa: CASSPPGGTEQFF
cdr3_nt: TGTGCCAGCAGCCCCCCGGGTGGCACTGAGCAGTTCTTC

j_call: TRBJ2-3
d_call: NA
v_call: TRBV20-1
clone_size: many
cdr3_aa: CSAGIRAGATDTQYF
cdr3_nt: TGCAGTGCTGGAATACGGGCGGGGGCTACAGATACGCAGTATTTT

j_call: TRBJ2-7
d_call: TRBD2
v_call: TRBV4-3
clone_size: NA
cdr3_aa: CASSLRLAGIYEQYF
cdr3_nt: TGCGCCAGCAGCCTCAGACTAGCGGGGATCTACGAGCAGTACTTC

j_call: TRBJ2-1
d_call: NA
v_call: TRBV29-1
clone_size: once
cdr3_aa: CSAGGEQFF
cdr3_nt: TGCAGCGCTGGAGGCGAGCAGTTCTTC

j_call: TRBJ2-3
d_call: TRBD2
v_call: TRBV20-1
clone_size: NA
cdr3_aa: CSASPPGGRTDTQYF
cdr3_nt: TGCAGTGCTAGCCCGCCGGGGGGGCGGACAGATACGCAGTATTTT

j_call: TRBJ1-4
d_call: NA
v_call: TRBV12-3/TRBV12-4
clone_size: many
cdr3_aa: CASSLELGQGEKLFF
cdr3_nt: TGTGCCAGCAGTTTGGAATTAGGCCAAGGGGAAAAACTGTTTTTT

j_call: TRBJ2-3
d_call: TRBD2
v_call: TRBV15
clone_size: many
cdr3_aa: CATSRGTSGGADTQYF
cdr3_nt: TGTGCCACCAGCAGAGGGACTAGCGGGGGGGCAGATACGCAGTATTTT

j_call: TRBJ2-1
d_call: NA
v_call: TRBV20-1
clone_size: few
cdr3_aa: CSARQIYEQFF
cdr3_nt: TGCAGTGCTAGACAGATCTATGAGCAGTTCTTC

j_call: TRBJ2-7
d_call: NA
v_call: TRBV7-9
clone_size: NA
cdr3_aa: CASSLAHLAYEQYF
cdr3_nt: TGTGCCAGCAGCTTAGCGCATTTGGCCTACGAGCAGTACTTC

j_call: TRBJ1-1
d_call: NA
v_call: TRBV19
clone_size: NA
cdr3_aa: CASSTGWQRNTEAFF
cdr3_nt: TGTGCCAGTAGTACAGGTTGGCAGAGGAACACTGAAGCTTTCTTT

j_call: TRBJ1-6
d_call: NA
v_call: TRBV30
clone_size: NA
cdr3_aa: CAWAGTTNSPLHF
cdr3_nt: TGTGCCTGGGCCGGGACTACTAATTCACCCCTCCACTTT

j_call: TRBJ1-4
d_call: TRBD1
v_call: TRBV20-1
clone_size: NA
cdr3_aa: CSARKQGANEKLFF
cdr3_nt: TGCAGTGCTAGAAAACAGGGGGCGAATGAAAAACTGTTTTTT

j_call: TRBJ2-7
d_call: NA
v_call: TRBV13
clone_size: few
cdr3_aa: CASGPRGATGYEQYF
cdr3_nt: TGTGCCAGCGGTCCCAGGGGCGCGACAGGCTACGAGCAGTACTTC

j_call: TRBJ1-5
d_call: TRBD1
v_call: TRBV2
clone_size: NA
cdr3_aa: CASSADRGTQPQHF
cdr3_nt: TGTGCCAGCAGTGCTGACAGGGGGACTCAGCCCCAGCATTTT

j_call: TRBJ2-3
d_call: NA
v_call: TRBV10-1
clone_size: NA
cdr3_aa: CASSRTGTGSVTDTQYF
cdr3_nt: TGCGCCAGCAGTAGAACCGGGACGGGGTCGGTCACAGATACGCAGTATTTT

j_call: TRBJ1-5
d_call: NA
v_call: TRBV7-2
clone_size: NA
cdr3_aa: CASSRDTSQPQHF
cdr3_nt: TGTGCCAGCAGCAGGGACACCTCTCAGCCCCAGCATTTT

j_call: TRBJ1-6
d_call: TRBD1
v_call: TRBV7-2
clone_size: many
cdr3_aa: CASSDRQGAPYNSPLHF
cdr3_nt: TGTGCCAGCAGCGACCGACAGGGGGCCCCCTATAATTCACCCCTCCACTTT

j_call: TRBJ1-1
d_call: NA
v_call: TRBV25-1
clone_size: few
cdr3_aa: CASSDQTAAATEAFF
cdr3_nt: TGTGCCAGCAGTGATCAGACAGCGGCTGCGACTGAAGCTTTCTTT

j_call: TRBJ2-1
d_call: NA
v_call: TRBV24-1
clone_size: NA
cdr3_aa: CATSGGPGSPLEQFF
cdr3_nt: TGTGCCACCAGTGGCGGGCCTGGGTCCCCACTTGAGCAGTTCTTC

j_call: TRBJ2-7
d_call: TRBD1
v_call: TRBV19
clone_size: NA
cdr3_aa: CASNTGQEYEQYF
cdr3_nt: TGTGCCAGTAATACGGGACAGGAATACGAGCAGTACTTC

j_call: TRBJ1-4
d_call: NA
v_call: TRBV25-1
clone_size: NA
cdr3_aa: CDSSDDQRANEKLLF
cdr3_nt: TGTGACAGCAGTGATGACCAGCGGGCTAATGAAAAACTGCTTTTT

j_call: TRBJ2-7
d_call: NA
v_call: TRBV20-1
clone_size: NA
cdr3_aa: CSANAASLSSYEQYF
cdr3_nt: TGCAGTGCCAATGCAGCGTCGCTTTCCTCCTACGAGCAGTACTTC

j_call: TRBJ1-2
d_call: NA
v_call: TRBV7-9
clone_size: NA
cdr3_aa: CASSPGGYTF
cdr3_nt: TGTGCCAGCAGCCCAGGGGGCTACACCTTC

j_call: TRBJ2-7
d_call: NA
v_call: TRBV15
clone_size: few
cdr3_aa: CATSRVGSEAIYEQYF
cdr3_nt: TGTGCCACCAGCAGAGTGGGCAGTGAGGCGATCTACGAGCAGTACTTC

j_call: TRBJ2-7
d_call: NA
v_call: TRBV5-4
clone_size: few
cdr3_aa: CASSLGQERGLEQYF
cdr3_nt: TGTGCCAGCAGCTTGGGGCAGGAACGGGGACTCGAGCAGTACTTC

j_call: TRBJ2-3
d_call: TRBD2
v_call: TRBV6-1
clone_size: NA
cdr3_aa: CASSQASGVLDTQYF
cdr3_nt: TGTGCCAGCAGCCAGGCTAGCGGGGTGTTAGATACGCAGTATTTT

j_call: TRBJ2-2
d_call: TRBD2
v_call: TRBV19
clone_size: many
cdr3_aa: CASSIAGGPGELFF
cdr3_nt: TGTGCCAGTAGTATTGCGGGGGGGCCCGGGGAGCTGTTTTTT

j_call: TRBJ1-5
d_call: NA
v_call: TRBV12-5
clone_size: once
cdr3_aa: CASARDGNSNQPQHF
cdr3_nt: TGTGCTAGTGCCCGGGACGGAAATAGCAATCAGCCCCAGCATTTT

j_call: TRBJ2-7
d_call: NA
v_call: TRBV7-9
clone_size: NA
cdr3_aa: CASSRPGLPEQYF
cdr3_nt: TGTGCCAGCAGCCGCCCGGGACTTCCGGAGCAGTACTTC

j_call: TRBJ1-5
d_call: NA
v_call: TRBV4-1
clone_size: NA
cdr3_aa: CASSQVYSGGSQPQHF
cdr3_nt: TGCGCCAGCAGCCAAGTTTATTCGGGGGGTTCACAGCCCCAGCATTTT

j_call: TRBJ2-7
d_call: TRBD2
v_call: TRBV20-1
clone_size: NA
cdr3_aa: CSVKEGGEAYEQYF
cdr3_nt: TGCAGTGTTAAGGAGGGAGGGGAAGCCTACGAGCAGTACTTC

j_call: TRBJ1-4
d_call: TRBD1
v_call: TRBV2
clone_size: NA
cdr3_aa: CASSDGTGLMDEKLFF
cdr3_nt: TGTGCCAGCAGTGACGGGACAGGGCTTATGGATGAAAAACTGTTTTTT

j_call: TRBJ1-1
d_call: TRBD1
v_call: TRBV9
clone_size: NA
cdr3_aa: CASSVGTGAGTEAFF
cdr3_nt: TGTGCCAGCAGCGTAGGGACAGGGGCCGGCACTGAAGCTTTCTTT

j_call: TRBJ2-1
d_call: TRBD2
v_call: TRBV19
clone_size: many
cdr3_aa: CASSASGGAANEQFF
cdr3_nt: TGTGCCAGTAGTGCTAGCGGGGGGGCAGCCAATGAGCAGTTCTTC

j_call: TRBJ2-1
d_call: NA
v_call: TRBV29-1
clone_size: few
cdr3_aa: CSVGGRELDNEQFF
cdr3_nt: TGCAGCGTGGGTGGCAGGGAGTTAGACAATGAGCAGTTCTTC

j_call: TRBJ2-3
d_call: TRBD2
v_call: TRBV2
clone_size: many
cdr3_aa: CASCGRGVFHTQYF
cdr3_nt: TGTGCCAGCTGTGGGCGGGGGGTATTTCATACGCAGTATTTT

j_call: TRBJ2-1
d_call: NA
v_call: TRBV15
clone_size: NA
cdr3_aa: CATGSGGRGGYEQFF
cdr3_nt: TGTGCCACCGGCAGTGGAGGCCGTGGTGGTTACGAGCAGTTCTTC

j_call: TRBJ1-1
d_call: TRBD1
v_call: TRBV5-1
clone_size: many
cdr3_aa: CASSLRTGRNTEAFF
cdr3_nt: TGCGCCAGCAGCCTGAGGACAGGGCGAAACACTGAAGCTTTCTTT